Listed below are T cell receptor beta chains from one sample, sequenced in a study of blood T cells in healthy people across ages. MiXCR, run by TCRdb on the 5' RACE reads, gives a single entry per CDR3 protein. The sample shows about 1.4 million distinct CDR3 sequences, 55% to 75% of them seen only once. Sequences were obtained from blood. These receptors all stem from a man younger than 35 in good health. The CDR3 runs from the conserved cysteine through the conserved F or W. D genes are given only for firm matches. The size field is filled for only some rows; it gives once, few, many or a size class.

size: few; D: TRBD2; J: TRBJ2-3; V: TRBV6-5; CDR3: CASSYQRENTDTQYF; DNA: TGTGCCAGCAGTTACCAGCGGGAGAACACAGATACGCAGTATTTT
size: -; D: -; J: TRBJ2-3; V: TRBV12-3/TRBV12-4; CDR3: CASSLRGLSTDTQYF; DNA: TGTGCCAGCAGTTTGAGGGGGTTAAGCACAGATACGCAGTATTTT
size: -; D: -; J: TRBJ2-3; V: TRBV2; CDR3: CASSGDPTDTQYF; DNA: TGTGCCAGCAGTGGCGATCCCACAGATACGCAGTATTTT
size: -; D: -; J: TRBJ2-7; V: TRBV6-5; CDR3: CASSAAGSYNEQYF; DNA: TGTGCCAGCAGTGCAGCGGGCTCCTACAATGAGCAGTACTTC
size: -; D: -; J: TRBJ2-1; V: TRBV4-1; CDR3: CASSQAAPLQGVYNKQFF; DNA: TGCGCCAGCAGCCAGGCCGCTCCATTACAGGGTGTTTACAATAAGCAGTTCTTC
size: -; D: -; J: TRBJ1-5; V: TRBV20-1; CDR3: CSARDLTDSNQPQHF; DNA: TGCAGTGCTAGAGATCTCACAGATAGCAATCAGCCCCAGCATTTT
size: -; D: -; J: TRBJ2-5; V: TRBV5-5; CDR3: CASSVNAPTEETQYF; DNA: TGTGCCAGCAGCGTGAACGCGCCTACTGAAGAGACCCAGTACTTC
size: -; D: TRBD2; J: TRBJ2-1; V: TRBV29-1; CDR3: CSVGLAGPAPSYNEQFF; DNA: TGCAGCGTTGGACTAGCGGGACCAGCCCCATCCTACAATGAGCAGTTCTTC
size: -; D: -; J: TRBJ2-5; V: TRBV20-1; CDR3: CSARDGTAAKETQYF; DNA: TGCAGTGCTAGAGATGGCACGGCGGCTAAAGAGACCCAGTACTTC
size: few; D: -; J: TRBJ2-5; V: TRBV4-1; CDR3: CASSQDIQGAREQYF; DNA: TGCGCCAGCAGCCAAGATATCCAGGGGGCGCGGGAGCAGTACTTC
size: -; D: -; J: TRBJ1-2; V: TRBV7-9; CDR3: CASSPPRGFEGYTF; DNA: TGTGCCAGCAGCCCCCCCAGGGGATTCGAAGGCTACACCTTC
size: -; D: -; J: TRBJ2-3; V: TRBV25-1; CDR3: CAGRNTGGTSGIPGDTQYF; DNA: TGTGCCGGGAGAAATACAGGGGGCACTAGCGGAATACCTGGAGATACGCAGTATTTT
size: -; D: TRBD1; J: TRBJ1-5; V: TRBV12-3/TRBV12-4; CDR3: CASSQTGVGNQPQHF; DNA: TGTGCCAGCAGTCAGACAGGGGTGGGGAATCAGCCCCAGCATTTT
size: -; D: TRBD1; J: TRBJ2-6; V: TRBV6-6; CDR3: CASRPGQGSGANVLTF; DNA: TGTGCCAGCAGACCGGGACAGGGGTCTGGGGCCAACGTCCTGACTTTC
size: -; D: TRBD1; J: TRBJ1-6; V: TRBV7-8; CDR3: CASSSSTTPGGNSPLHF; DNA: TGTGCCAGCAGCTCATCCACGACCCCAGGGGGGAATTCACCCCTCCACTTT
size: -; D: TRBD1; J: TRBJ1-5; V: TRBV20-1; CDR3: CSARQGANQPQHF; DNA: TGCAGTGCGAGACAGGGCGCGAATCAGCCCCAGCATTTT
size: -; D: TRBD2; J: TRBJ2-1; V: TRBV4-1; CDR3: CASSQDTSGNNEQFF; DNA: TGCGCCAGCAGCCAGGACACTAGCGGGAACAATGAGCAGTTCTTC
size: -; D: -; J: TRBJ1-1; V: TRBV10-2; CDR3: CASRSLQGVGEAFF; DNA: TGCGCCAGCAGGTCCCTACAGGGAGTAGGTGAAGCTTTCTTT
size: -; D: -; J: TRBJ2-7; V: TRBV15; CDR3: CATSRGTDSSSYEQYF; DNA: TGTGCCACTAGCAGAGGCACCGACTCCTCCTCCTACGAGCAGTACTTC
size: -; D: -; J: TRBJ2-5; V: TRBV5-1; CDR3: CASSGDHGGQETQYF; DNA: TGCGCCAGCAGCGGGGACCATGGGGGCCAAGAGACCCAGTACTTC
size: -; D: -; J: TRBJ2-1; V: TRBV25-1; CDR3: CASSELGGNEQFF; DNA: TGTGCCAGCAGTGAATTAGGGGGCAATGAGCAGTTCTTC
size: -; D: TRBD1; J: TRBJ2-1; V: TRBV6-5; CDR3: CASGIPGTGDNEQFF; DNA: TGTGCCAGCGGAATTCCCGGGACAGGGGACAATGAGCAGTTCTTC
size: -; D: -; J: TRBJ2-3; V: TRBV7-2; CDR3: CASSLARQTDTQYF; DNA: TGTGCCAGCAGCTTAGCGCGGCAGACAGATACGCAGTATTTT
size: few; D: -; J: TRBJ1-2; V: TRBV7-9; CDR3: CASKDEARQYGYTF; DNA: TGTGCCAGCAAAGATGAGGCGAGGCAGTATGGCTACACCTTC
size: -; D: TRBD1; J: TRBJ1-4; V: TRBV7-2; CDR3: CASSLGGGYTNEKLFF; DNA: TGTGCCAGCAGCTTAGGAGGGGGCTATACTAATGAAAAACTGTTTTTT
size: few; D: TRBD1; J: TRBJ2-2; V: TRBV4-2; CDR3: CASSPWDRDGSGELFF; DNA: TGTGCCAGCAGCCCTTGGGACAGGGACGGTTCCGGGGAGCTGTTTTTT
size: -; D: -; J: TRBJ2-6; V: TRBV6-5; CDR3: CAVGGANVLTF; DNA: TGTGCCGTGGGTGGGGCCAACGTCCTGACTTTC
size: -; D: -; J: TRBJ2-7; V: TRBV7-2; CDR3: CASLKTDSSYEQYF; DNA: TGTGCCAGCCTAAAGACCGACAGTTCCTACGAGCAGTACTTC
size: -; D: TRBD2; J: TRBJ2-1; V: TRBV3-1; CDR3: CASRASGEQFF; DNA: TGTGCCAGCAGGGCTAGCGGGGAGCAGTTCTTC
size: -; D: -; J: TRBJ1-2; V: TRBV27; CDR3: CASSSVGWANYGYTF; DNA: TGTGCCAGCAGTTCCGTGGGTTGGGCTAACTATGGCTACACCTTC
size: -; D: -; J: TRBJ1-1; V: TRBV30; CDR3: CVWSVGSNTEAFF; DNA: TGTGTCTGGAGTGTTGGTTCGAACACTGAAGCTTTCTTT
size: -; D: TRBD2; J: TRBJ2-1; V: TRBV5-6; CDR3: CASSPPVTSAHNEQFF; DNA: TGTGCCAGCAGCCCGCCCGTAACTAGCGCCCACAATGAGCAGTTCTTC
size: -; D: -; J: TRBJ1-2; V: TRBV4-1; CDR3: CASSQDRTAGDGYTF; DNA: TGCGCCAGCAGCCAAGATCGGACAGCGGGCGATGGCTACACCTTC
size: -; D: -; J: TRBJ2-7; V: TRBV4-3; CDR3: CASSQVIRGTEIQYF; DNA: TGCGCCAGCAGCCAAGTTATCCGGGGTACGGAGATCCAGTACTTC
size: few; D: -; J: TRBJ1-5; V: TRBV12-3/TRBV12-4; CDR3: CASSLVGGFYSNQPQHF; DNA: TGTGCCAGCAGTTTGGTCGGAGGGTTTTATAGCAATCAGCCCCAGCATTTT
size: few; D: -; J: TRBJ2-1; V: TRBV29-1; CDR3: CSLRRDFHYNEQFF; DNA: TGCAGCCTTCGCAGGGACTTTCACTACAATGAGCAGTTCTTC
size: -; D: TRBD2; J: TRBJ2-7; V: TRBV29-1; CDR3: CSVGGLAGSNEQYF; DNA: TGCAGCGTTGGGGGACTAGCGGGGTCCAACGAGCAGTACTTC
size: -; D: TRBD2; J: TRBJ2-1; V: TRBV7-2; CDR3: CASSPGGSGSLNEQFF; DNA: TGTGCCAGCAGCCCGGGTGGTAGCGGGAGTTTGAATGAGCAGTTCTTC
size: once; D: TRBD1; J: TRBJ1-2; V: TRBV20-1; CDR3: CSARIGGHGYTF; DNA: TGCAGTGCTAGAATAGGGGGCCATGGCTACACCTTC
size: -; D: -; J: TRBJ2-5; V: TRBV6-1; CDR3: CASKEGGRTQYF; DNA: TGTGCCAGCAAGGAGGGGGGAAGGACCCAGTACTTC
size: -; D: TRBD1; J: TRBJ2-1; V: TRBV5-1; CDR3: CASSPPQGAQRNEQFF; DNA: TGCGCCAGCAGCCCTCCACAGGGGGCGCAAAGAAATGAGCAGTTCTTC
size: -; D: -; J: TRBJ2-7; V: TRBV7-9; CDR3: CASSQGFGYEQYF; DNA: TGTGCCAGCAGCCAAGGGTTCGGGTACGAGCAGTACTTC
size: -; D: TRBD1; J: TRBJ1-2; V: TRBV29-1; CDR3: CSVAGTGMGYGYTF; DNA: TGCAGCGTAGCCGGGACAGGGATGGGTTATGGCTACACCTTC
size: -; D: -; J: TRBJ2-7; V: TRBV4-3; CDR3: CASSRSRDTSYEQYF; DNA: TGCGCCAGCAGCCGATCCCGGGACACCTCCTACGAGCAGTACTTC
size: -; D: -; J: TRBJ1-3; V: TRBV4-3; CDR3: CASSQFWAAGNTIYF; DNA: TGCGCCAGCAGCCAATTTTGGGCAGCTGGAAACACCATATATTTT
size: -; D: TRBD1; J: TRBJ1-6; V: TRBV6-6; CDR3: CASSYSSGTGRSPLHF; DNA: TGTGCCAGCAGTTACTCGAGCGGGACAGGGAGATCACCCCTCCACTTT
size: -; D: -; J: TRBJ1-2; V: TRBV27; CDR3: CASGLSWGSDYGYTF; DNA: TGTGCCAGCGGCCTCTCATGGGGCTCTGACTATGGCTACACCTTC
size: -; D: -; J: TRBJ1-2; V: TRBV6-5; CDR3: CASQLIGGVDGYTF; DNA: TGTGCCAGTCAACTCATAGGCGGGGTGGATGGCTACACCTTC
size: -; D: -; J: TRBJ2-3; V: TRBV24-1; CDR3: CATSDQGRIDTQYF; DNA: TGTGCCACCAGTGATCAAGGACGGATAGATACGCAGTATTTT
size: few; D: -; J: TRBJ2-7; V: TRBV20-1; CDR3: CSADLDYLEQYF; DNA: TGCAGTGCTGATTTGGACTACCTAGAGCAGTACTTC
size: -; D: -; J: TRBJ2-1; V: TRBV5-5; CDR3: CASSSPSPGGDEQFF; DNA: TGTGCCAGCAGTTCGCCCAGCCCCGGTGGCGATGAGCAGTTCTTC
size: few; D: -; J: TRBJ2-7; V: TRBV12-3/TRBV12-4; CDR3: CASRPQGPYEQYF; DNA: TGTGCCAGCAGGCCTCAGGGCCCCTACGAGCAGTACTTC
size: -; D: -; J: TRBJ1-6; V: TRBV2; CDR3: CASRQGIYNSPLHF; DNA: TGTGCCAGCAGGCAGGGAATCTATAATTCACCCCTCCACTTT